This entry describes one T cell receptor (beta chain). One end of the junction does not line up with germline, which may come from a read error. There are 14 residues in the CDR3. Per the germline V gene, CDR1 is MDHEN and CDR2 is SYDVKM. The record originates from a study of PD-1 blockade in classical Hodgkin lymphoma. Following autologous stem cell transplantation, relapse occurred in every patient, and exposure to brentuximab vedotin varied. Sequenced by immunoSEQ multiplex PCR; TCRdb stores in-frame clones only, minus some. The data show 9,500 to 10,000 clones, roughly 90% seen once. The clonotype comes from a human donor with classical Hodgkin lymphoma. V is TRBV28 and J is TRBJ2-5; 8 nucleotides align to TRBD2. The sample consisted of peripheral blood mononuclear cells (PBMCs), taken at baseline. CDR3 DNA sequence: TGTGCCACCAGTCCGGGTAGCGGGAAAGAGACCCAGTACTTC. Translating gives CATSPGSGKETQYF.